The next 4 T cell receptor beta chains were all read from a single sample in a study of cytomegalovirus exposure and HLA in healthy donors. With 60 Vbeta and 13 Jbeta primers, the PCR was carried out. TCRdb's copy holds only in-frame clones and misses some; the assay was immunoSEQ multiplex PCR. This table holds about 160,000 clones. Sample: PBMCs. The receptors shown here come from a man between 25 and 39 years old in good health and CMV-seronegative.

The rearrangement links TRBV19 to TRBJ2-5; 13 nucleotides agree with TRBD2. CDR3 length: 18 residues. Germline V CDR1 and CDR2: LNHDA, SQIVND (reference sequence). V shed 4 bases and J 3 bases; nucleotides not matched to a gene: 11. The CDR3 loop reads CASSTLAGGTFGKETQYF. DNA for the CDR3: TGTGCCAGTAGTACACTAGCGGGAGGGACGTTCGGGAAAGAGACCCAGTACTTC.

This chain links TRBV4-1 with TRBJ1-5, with 8 bases lining up with TRBD1. The germline gives CDR1 MGHRA, CDR2 YSYEKL. J lost 5 bases, V lost 0 bases, and 6 bases had no gene match. CDR3 length: 16 residues. The CDR3 here is CASSQDGTQGDQPQHF. CDR3 bases: TGCGCCAGCAGCCAAGATGGGACACAGGGGGATCAGCCCCAGCATTTT.

Concerning this clone: Other DNA sequences of this sample code for an identical CDR3. The V gene is TRBV18, the J gene TRBJ2-7, with D possibly being TRBD1 (6 bases). V was cut by 2 bases and J by 2 bases, with 10 bases left in between. The CDR3 has 14 amino acids. CDR1 and CDR2 from the germline V gene are KGHSH and LQKENI. Here the CDR3 reads CASSPGGQPYEQYF. CDR3 nucleotide sequence: TGTGCCAGCTCACCAGGGGGCCAGCCCTACGAGCAGTACTTC.

The rearrangement links TRBV13 to TRBJ2-1; TRBD1 might be the D (6 bases). V gave up 3 bases and J gave up 0 bases, with 6 bases separating them. There are 14 residues in the CDR3. Germline CDR1 and CDR2: PRHDT and FYEKMQ (reference sequence). CDR3 region: CASSLGHSYNEQFF. The CDR3 nucleotides read TGTGCCAGCAGCTTGGGACACTCCTACAATGAGCAGTTCTTC.